The 18 T cell receptor beta chains listed next were all sequenced from one sample in a study of T cells in Graves' hyperthyroidism and ophthalmopathy. RNA transcripts were the template for amplifying TCR beta CDR3 regions. RT-PCR in the first round (using the HTBI primer set) targeted the TCR CDR3. TCRdb redid the calling of the multiplex PCR reads with MiXCR, one entry per CDR3 protein. The data show hundreds of thousands of distinct CDR3 sequences, with about 20% seen just once and roughly a third held by the top ten. Sequenced material: blood. These receptors were collected from a man younger than 45 with Graves' ophthalmopathy.

The J gene is TRBJ1-1, the V gene TRBV7-2; a possible D gene is TRBD1 (5 bases). The CDR3 spans 15 residues. Trimming stripped 3 bases from V and 0 bases from J, with 11 bases between. Per germline, CDR1 SGHTA and CDR2 FQGNSA. DNA of the CDR3: TGTGCCAGCAGCTTTGAAACAGGTCTGAACACTGAAGCTTTCTTT. It encodes CASSFETGLNTEAFF. Complete variable domain (other parts from reference TRBV7-2 and TRBJ1-1): GAGVSQSPSNKVTEKGKDVELRCDPISGHTALYWYRQSLGQGLEFLIYFQGNSAPDKSGLPSDRFSAERTGGSVSTLTIQRTQQEDSAVYLCASSFETGLNTEAFFGQGTRLTVV.

The chain is built from TRBV3-1 and TRBJ2-5, with TRBD1 matching over 10 bases. The CDR3 contains 14 residues. The V and J ends lost 1 base and 9 bases, in that order; junction bases with no gene match: 5. Germline CDR1 LGHDT, CDR2 YNNKEL (reference sequence). The CDR3 protein is CASSQVSGQGAQYF. The DNA for the CDR3 is TGTGCCAGCAGCCAAGTTAGCGGACAGGGGGCCCAGTACTTC.

The chain has TRBV6-2 or TRBV6-3 and TRBJ2-1; 14 nucleotides match TRBD2. V gave up 6 bases and J gave up 10 bases; unmatched junction bases: 8. From germline, CDR1 is MNHEY and CDR2 SVGEGT. The CDR3 has 15 amino acids. CDR3 sequence (DNA): TGTGCCAGCAGGGACGGGACTAGCGGGAGTAAGGAGCAGTTCTTC. Translation: CASRDGTSGSKEQFF.

This clonotype was seen a handful of times. The chain joins TRBV6-5 to TRBJ2-1; 11 bases are shared with TRBD2. There are 17 residues in the CDR3. Germline assignment: CDR1 MNHEY and CDR2 SVGAGI. The junction had 9 bases not matched to a gene; V was cut back by 0 bases and J by 8 bases. CDR3 loop: CASSYSLVLAGEDEQFF. DNA for the CDR3: TGTGCCAGCAGTTACTCGCTTGTACTAGCGGGAGAGGATGAGCAGTTCTTC.

This clonotype was observed at least ten times. The gene calls are TRBV7-8 and TRBJ2-5; no clear D gene. The CDR3 consists of 14 residues. Germline CDR1 and CDR2: SGHVS and FQNEAQ. V was shortened by 1 base and J by 5 bases, with 11 bases between the two germline ends. In DNA, the CDR3 is TGTGCCAGCAGCTTAGTCGATTTCTGGGAGACCCAGTACTTC. Translated, it gives CASSLVDFWETQYF.

The chain joins TRBV19 to TRBJ2-6; no definite D call. Germline loops: CDR1 LNHDA, CDR2 SQIVND (reference sequence). CDR3 length equals 17 residues. V was cut by 3 bases and J by 0 bases, with 12 bases left in between. The CDR3 here is CASSISTTRSGANVLTF. In DNA, the CDR3 is TGTGCCAGTAGTATCTCCACCACGCGCTCTGGGGCCAACGTCCTGACTTTC.

This clonotype showed up many times. The CDR3 sequence: CASSWLAAPQETQYF. The CDR3 DNA is TGTGCCAGCAGTTGGTTAGCGGCTCCCCAGGAGACCCAGTACTTC. The V and J genes are TRBV6-1 and TRBJ2-5; possible D gene TRBD2, 6 bases. V lost 5 bases and J 5 bases, leaving 18 bases between the germline ends. The CDR3 has 15 residues. From germline, CDR1 is MNHNS and CDR2 SASEGT.

The chain uses TRBV4-1 and TRBJ1-6; D remains ambiguous. Germline loops: CDR1 MGHRA, CDR2 YSYEKL. The CDR3 covers 13 residues. Trimming took 0 bases from V and 7 from J, leaving 4 bases between them. The CDR3 loop is CASSQDRNSPLHF. The CDR3 nucleotides read TGCGCCAGCAGCCAAGATAGGAATTCACCCCTCCACTTT.

In this sample, this clonotype turned up a few times. This may be a read error, as it is one base from a much larger clone. DNA of the CDR3: TGTGCCAGCGGTTTCGGGGCGTCCACGTCGGGTGAAAAACTGTTTTTT. It translates to CASGFGASTSGEKLFF. The chain has TRBV2 and TRBJ1-4; D might be TRBD1 (5 bases). CDR1 and CDR2 from the germline V gene are SNHLY and FYNNEI. Trimming left V 8 bases short and J 7 bases short, with 23 bases between. The CDR3 runs to 16 residues.

This clonotype was recorded a few times. The chain is built from TRBV9 and TRBJ2-3; tentative D call: TRBD1 (5 bases). The V gene's germline CDR1 is SGDLS and CDR2 YYNGEE. Trimming cost V 0 bases and J 1 base, with 6 bases left between them. The CDR3 is 14 amino acids. The CDR3 sequence is CASSVAQGTDTQYF. The DNA for the CDR3 is TGTGCCAGCAGCGTAGCACAGGGCACAGATACGCAGTATTTT.

In this sample, this clonotype turned up a few times. The chain joins TRBV7-9 to TRBJ2-2, with D tentatively TRBD2 (5 bases). Germline V gene lookup returns CDR1 SEHNR and CDR2 FQNEAQ (reference sequence). V dropped 10 bases and J dropped 6 bases, with 9 bases sitting between them. The CDR3 consists of 11 residues. The CDR3 reads CAIGLPGELFF. The CDR3 bases are TGTGCCATCGGACTGCCCGGGGAGCTGTTTTTT. Full variable domain (rest looked up from reference TRBV7-9 and TRBJ2-2): DTGVSQNPRHKITKRGQNVTFRCDPISEHNRLYWYRQTLGQGPEFLTYFQNEAQLEKSRLLSDRFSAERPKGSFSTLEIQRTEQGDSAMYLCAIGLPGELFFGEGSRLTVL.

This clonotype was detected only a few times. One end of the junction fails to match germline, which may point to a read error. J is TRBJ2-3 and V is TRBV6-2 or TRBV6-3; D ambiguous. Germline CDR1 is MNHEY and CDR2 is SVGEGT. The CDR3 contains 12 residues. Here the CDR3 reads CAGSYRTSTQYF. The CDR3 region has the DNA TGTGCCGGCAGTTACCGGACGAGTACGCAGTATTTT.

The chain links TRBV27 to TRBJ1-4; no reliable D call. The CDR3 runs 15 residues. The germline V gene has CDR1 MNHEY and CDR2 SMNVEV (reference sequence). Trimming left V 6 bases short and J 0 bases short, with 11 bases between. The CDR3 sequence is CASRLMGTTNEKLFF. The DNA for the CDR3 is TGTGCCAGCAGACTAATGGGAACAACTAATGAAAAACTGTTTTTT.

V gene TRBV7-3 combines with J gene TRBJ2-2, with a weak D call TRBD1 (8 bases). CDR3 length equals 15 residues. From germline, CDR1 is SGHTA and CDR2 FQGTGA. Deletions cut 5 bases from V and 5 bases from J, with 15 bases between. CDR3 sequence reads: CASSTGGGGTGELFF. The DNA of the CDR3 is TGTGCCAGCAGCACAGGGGGGGGAGGAACCGGGGAGCTGTTTTTT.

The CDR3 sequence: CASRQGQNEKLFF. For the CDR3, the DNA is TGTGCCAGCAGACAGGGTCAGAATGAAAAACTGTTTTTT. The J gene is TRBJ1-4, the V gene TRBV12-3 or TRBV12-4; D is perhaps TRBD1 (6 bases). The germline V and J ends were trimmed by 6 bases and 5 bases, with 10 bases remaining between them. CDR3 length: 13 residues.

This clonotype was counted a few times. The rearrangement uses TRBV20-1 and TRBJ2-7; possible D gene TRBD2, 6 bases. Germline CDR1 is DFQATT and CDR2 is SNEGSKA (reference sequence). Trimming took 5 bases from V and 3 from J, leaving 20 bases between them. The CDR3 runs 15 residues. The DNA for the CDR3 is TGCAGTGCTCATGACAATAGCGGTTTAGGCTACGAGCAGTACTTC. This encodes CSAHDNSGLGYEQYF.

This rearrangement joins TRBV5-6 to TRBJ1-2; D perhaps matches TRBD1 (5 bases). Trimming cost V 6 bases and J 2 bases, with 8 bases left between them. CDR1 SGHDT and CDR2 YYEEEE come from the germline V gene. This CDR3 comprises 12 residues. For the CDR3, the DNA is TGTGCCAGCACTCAGGGCAACTATGGCTACACCTTC. It codes for CASTQGNYGYTF.

The chain is built from TRBV20-1 and TRBJ2-1; D uncertain. This CDR3 has 12 amino acids. Trimming took 0 bases from V and 9 from J, leaving 9 bases between them. The germline gives CDR1 DFQATT, CDR2 SNEGSKA (reference sequence). CDR3 region: CSARDSLVEQFF. DNA of the CDR3: TGCAGTGCTAGAGATTCGCTGGTTGAGCAGTTCTTC.